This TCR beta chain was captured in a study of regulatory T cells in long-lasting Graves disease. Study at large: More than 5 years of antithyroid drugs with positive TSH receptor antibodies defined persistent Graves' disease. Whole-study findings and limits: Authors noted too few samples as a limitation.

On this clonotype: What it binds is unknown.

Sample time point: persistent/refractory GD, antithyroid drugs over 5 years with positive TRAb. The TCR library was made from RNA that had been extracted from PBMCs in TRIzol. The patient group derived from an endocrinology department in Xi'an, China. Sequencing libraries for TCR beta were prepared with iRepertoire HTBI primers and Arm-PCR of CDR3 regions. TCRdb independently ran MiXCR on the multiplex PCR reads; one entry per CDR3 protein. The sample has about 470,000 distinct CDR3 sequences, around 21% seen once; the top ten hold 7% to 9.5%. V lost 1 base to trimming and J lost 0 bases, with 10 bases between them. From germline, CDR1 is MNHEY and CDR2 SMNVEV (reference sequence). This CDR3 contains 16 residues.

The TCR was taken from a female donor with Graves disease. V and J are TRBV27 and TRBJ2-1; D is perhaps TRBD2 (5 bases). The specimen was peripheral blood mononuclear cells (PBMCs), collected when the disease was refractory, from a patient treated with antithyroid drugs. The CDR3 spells CASSLFYGNSYNEQFF. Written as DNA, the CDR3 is TGTGCCAGCAGTTTATTCTACGGGAACTCCTACAATGAGCAGTTCTTC.